The rows below give T cell receptor beta chains drawn from one sample of a study of human T cells and chemical hapten exposure. TCRdb itself ran the RACE reads through MiXCR, one entry per CDR3 protein. The table records roughly 42,000 distinct CDR3 sequences, 8.5% to 10% of them present only once. The starting material was whole blood, obtained in connection with sensitization to the hapten diphenylcyclopropenone (DPC). These receptors were taken from a woman under 40 with alopecia areata. Some clones in this sample may be carry-over from other donors' samples. CDR3s include the opening cysteine and the closing phenylalanine or tryptophan. Each record gives: J gene, D gene, clone size, V gene, CDR3 protein, CDR3 DNA. A D gene is named only where the DNA matches it firmly. Part of the rows lack a size; the others show once, few, many or a class for expanded clones.

>TRBJ2-3|TRBD2|few|TRBV7-2
CASSIEGLAERGTDTQYF
TGTGCCAGCAGCATAGAGGGACTAGCGGAACGAGGCACAGATACGCAGTATTTT
>TRBJ2-5|-|few|TRBV20-1
CSARVGGRGQETQYF
TGCAGTGCTAGAGTCGGGGGAAGGGGACAAGAGACCCAGTACTTC
>TRBJ2-3|-|few|TRBV11-1
CASSFNQRWTDTQYF
TGTGCCAGCAGCTTTAACCAACGGTGGACAGATACGCAGTATTTT
>TRBJ2-7|TRBD1|many|TRBV19
CASSSPGQHDEQYF
TGTGCCAGTAGTTCGCCGGGACAGCACGACGAGCAGTACTTC
>TRBJ2-7|TRBD2|many|TRBV20-1
CSAIPGTSGVYEQYF
TGCAGTGCTATTCCCGGGACTAGCGGGGTGTACGAGCAGTACTTC
>TRBJ2-7|-|many|TRBV5-6
CASSLLTGQFEEQYF
TGTGCCAGCAGCTTACTGACTGGACAATTTGAGGAGCAGTACTTC
>TRBJ2-7|-|many|TRBV29-1
CSVGGSGSGKWDEQYF
TGCAGCGTTGGGGGTAGTGGTAGCGGCAAGTGGGATGAGCAGTACTTC
>TRBJ2-4|-|-|TRBV15
CATSSLGAAAKNIQYF
TGTGCCACCAGCAGCTTAGGGGCGGCGGCCAAAAACATTCAGTACTTC
>TRBJ2-1|-|-|TRBV4-2
CASSQEGWGPNEQFF
TGTGCCAGCAGCCAGGAGGGGTGGGGACCCAATGAGCAGTTCTTC
>TRBJ1-2|TRBD1|many|TRBV27
CASSLTEDRIYGYTF
TGTGCCAGCAGTTTAACGGAGGACAGGATTTATGGCTACACCTTC
>TRBJ2-1|TRBD2|few|TRBV7-7
CASSLGVGGGQNNEQFF
TGTGCTAGCAGCTTAGGTGTTGGCGGGGGGCAGAACAATGAGCAGTTCTTC
>TRBJ1-6|-|-|TRBV7-2
CASSLVSGGGYSPLHF
TGTGCCAGCAGCTTAGTATCGGGGGGCGGGTATTCACCCCTCCACTTT
>TRBJ1-6|TRBD1|-|TRBV19
CACSIDATGNSPLHF
TGTGCCTGTAGTATAGATGCGACAGGGAATTCACCCCTCCACTTT
>TRBJ2-7|TRBD2|-|TRBV7-2
CASSSGLARAYEQYF
TGTGCCAGCAGCTCGGGACTAGCTAGGGCCTACGAGCAGTACTTC
>TRBJ1-4|-|few|TRBV13
CASRTTQGGGEKLFF
TGTGCCAGCCGAACGACCCAGGGAGGTGGCGAAAAACTGTTTTTT
>TRBJ2-6|-|many|TRBV5-5
CASSLRAVHTGANVLTF
TGTGCCAGCAGCCTACGGGCAGTACATACTGGGGCCAACGTCCTGACTTTC